The T cell receptor beta chain under discussion was sequenced for a study of spatial heterogeneity in lung cancer. Overall study: Strongly correlated with TCR transcript counts in tumor regions was a T cell module score, which was a transcriptional module score calculated from matched bulk RNA-seq.

This clonotype has a count of ten or more. The antigen remains undetermined. This beta chain slipped into a library made for alpha chains as a stray read, so its size is not meaningful. General study findings and limits: Higher tumor mutation counts went along with higher counts of expanded intratumoral alpha and beta TCRs.

Each CDR3 protein gets one entry after TCRdb re-called the 5' RACE reads with MiXCR. The data show roughly 18,000 distinct CDR3 sequences, 8.5% to 10% seen once. CDR3 length equals 18 residues. V was clipped by 5 bases and J by 9 bases; unmatched bases: 16. Germline loops: CDR1 MDHEN, CDR2 SYDVKM. Documented time point: sample taken at primary tumor resection. This TCR came from a female donor with early-stage non-small cell lung cancer. The rearrangement joins TRBV28 to TRBJ1-6, with 10 bases matching TRBD1. The source was lung tumor tissue, collected at surgery. CDR3 loop: CASSPTTGGSKPGSPLHF. The DNA of the CDR3 is TGTGCCAGCAGTCCAACGACAGGGGGCTCCAAGCCGGGTTCACCCCTCCACTTT. The complete variable domain, with remaining parts taken from reference TRBV28 and TRBJ1-6, reads DVKVTQSSRYLVKRTGEKVFLECVQDMDHENMFWYRQDPGLGLRLIYFSYDVKMKEKGDIPEGYSVSREKKERFSLILESASTNQTSMYLCASSPTTGGSKPGSPLHFGNGTRLTVT.